This TCR beta chain was profiled in a study of blood T cell repertoires in COVID-19. In the study overall: COVID-19 samples collected from the United States, Italy and Spain covered acute and convalescent phases. PBMCs, B-cell-depleted T cells, or T cells were the source of the cDNA or gDNA that made up the material.

In germline, CDR1 is SGHAT, CDR2 FQNNGV. The CDR3 runs to 17 residues. V shed 0 bases, J shed 4 bases, and the junction held 3 bases outside the gene matches. Original processing methods: Cell counts per sample came from amplifying reference gene primers. Here immunoSEQ multiplex PCR was the method, and the copy in TCRdb shows in-frame clones only, minus some. That table supplies the V and J calls and clone size; D and trimming were determined from the DNA. The sample contains 150,000 to 170,000 clones, roughly 72% of which appear only once. This sequence originates from a woman aged 80 or over with acute or convalescent COVID-19. This chain connects TRBV11-2 to TRBJ2-6, with 10 bases that match TRBD2. The sequencing sample was made of peripheral blood. CDR3 nucleotides: TGTGCCAGCAGCTTAGATCTGACTAGCGGGGGGGCCAACGTCCTGACTTTC. This codes for CASSLDLTSGGANVLTF.